Given below is one T cell receptor beta chain in context. Per-base quality was not reported, and no clone a single base away is much larger than it. The entry originates in a study of graft-versus-host responses after intestinal transplantation (dated by TCRdb to 2020 to 2023). Background for the entire study: Multivisceral, liver-intestinal, or isolated intestinal transplants were received by the recipients. Rather than going through the commercial service, samples from a few later patients were sequenced in-house on an Illumina MiSeq and processed with MiXCR. All recipients received anti-thymocyte globulin induction followed by maintenance tacrolimus and steroids for around 3 years. Donor T cell macrochimerism was defined as a peak of at least 4% donor T cells among recipient peripheral blood mononuclear cells. The cohort enrolled 20 to 30 intestinal transplant recipients, one of whom was a retransplant, and a few patients without pretransplant specimens were excluded. To identify alloreactive clones, pre-transplant mixed lymphocyte reaction products were sequenced and then compared with unstimulated pre-transplant donor and recipient T cells. After intestinal transplantation, graft-versus-host and host-versus-graft alloreactive T cell clones in the graft, circulation and bone marrow were tracked using bulk TCR-beta CDR3 sequencing.

The protocol used for the library was the immunoSEQ multiplex PCR assay. For most patients, genomic DNA was isolated using the Qiagen DNeasy Blood and Tissue Kit and was shipped frozen to Adaptive Biotechnologies for TCR sequencing. For most patients, genomic DNA was subjected to high-throughput TCR-beta CDR3 sequencing by Adaptive Biotechnologies. On the authors' methods: TCR sequencing data for roughly 18 patients were retrieved from Adaptive's ImmunoSEQ software; three other patients were processed with MiXCR and VDJtools. To correct CD4 versus CD8 sorting errors, sequences present in both subsets at a frequency ratio below 5:1 were removed. CDR3 nucleotide sequences shared between donor and recipient were removed because the origin of such sequences could not be assigned. To count as alloreactive, a clone needed at least 2-fold expansion over unstimulated cells and a minimum CFSE-low frequency of 0.002% (template counts) or 0.001% (read counts). Mappable clones were those detected in sequenced pre-transplant spleen, lymph node, or MLR CFSE-low populations of the donor or recipient. The cumulative frequency of alloreactive clones was calculated as a percentage of all sequences, weighted by copy number. As stored in TCRdb, this immuneACCESS dataset retains in-frame rearrangements with V and J assigned. A fraction of the clones does not appear; measured against another copy, unresolved V genes explain less than half of the discrepancy, and the remainder lacks a known reason. That table furnishes V, J and clone size, whereas the DNA furnished D and trimming. The sample contains 13,000 to 15,000 clones, more than 35% of them found a single time. Roughly 1.1% of the sample rests with the top ten.

What the authors observed across the whole study: Peak levels of circulating GvH clones were associated with declines in HvG clones early after transplant. Patients with donor T cell macrochimerism had high GvH to HvG T cell clonal ratios in their allografts. The conclusions were limited by the relatively low number and heterogeneity of the intestinal transplant patients. GvH clones were detected in recipient bone marrow, and some appeared earlier in ileal mucosa or blood, consistent with an intestinal mucosal origin.

Sample time point, as interpreted from the label and publication: cells obtained before transplantation from donor or recipient. In mixed lymphocyte reactions, about 200,000 CFSE-labeled pre-transplant responders were plated with about 200,000 irradiated violet-dye-labeled stimulators and cultured for about 6 days. Proliferating CD3+CD4+CFSE-low and CD3+CD8+CFSE-low responder cells were FACS-sorted on a BD Influx sorter after the mixed lymphocyte reaction. The sequence was collected from a human patient who received an intestinal transplant. Sequencing was performed on alloreactive CD4+ T cells from a mixed lymphocyte reaction culture, taken before intestinal transplant. The sample's cell subset or site label, decoded: CFSE-low proliferating T cells sorted from roughly six-day pre-transplant mixed lymphocyte reaction (GvH or HvG direction).

The CDR3 region reads CASSVSGTAYEQYF. The nucleotides read TGTGCCAGCAGCGTATCCGGGACAGCCTACGAGCAGTACTTC. The chain uses TRBV7-2 and TRBJ2-7; TRBD1 aligns with 7 central bases. Germline trimming amounts to 5 bases on V and 2 bases on J, with 6 as the count of junction bases outside the gene matches. According to the germline V gene, CDR1 reads SGHTA and CDR2 reads FQGNSA. The cysteine opens and the phenylalanine closes a CDR3 of 14 amino acids. Just the 42-base CDR3 DNA is kept, in frame starting at base 1.